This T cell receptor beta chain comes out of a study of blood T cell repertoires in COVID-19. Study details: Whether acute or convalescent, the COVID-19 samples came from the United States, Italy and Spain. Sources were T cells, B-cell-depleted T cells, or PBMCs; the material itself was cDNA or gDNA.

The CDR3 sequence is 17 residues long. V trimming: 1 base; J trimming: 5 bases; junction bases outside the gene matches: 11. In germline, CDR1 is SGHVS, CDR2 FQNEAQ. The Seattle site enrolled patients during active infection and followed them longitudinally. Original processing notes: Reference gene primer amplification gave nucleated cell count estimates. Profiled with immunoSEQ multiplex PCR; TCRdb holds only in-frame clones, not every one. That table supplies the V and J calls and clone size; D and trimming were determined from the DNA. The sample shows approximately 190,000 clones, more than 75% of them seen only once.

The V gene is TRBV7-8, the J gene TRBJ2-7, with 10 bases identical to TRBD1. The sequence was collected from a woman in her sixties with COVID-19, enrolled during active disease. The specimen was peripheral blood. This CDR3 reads CASSLVSVGDRGNEQYF. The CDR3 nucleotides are TGTGCCAGCAGCTTAGTGTCGGTCGGGGACAGGGGTAACGAGCAGTACTTC.